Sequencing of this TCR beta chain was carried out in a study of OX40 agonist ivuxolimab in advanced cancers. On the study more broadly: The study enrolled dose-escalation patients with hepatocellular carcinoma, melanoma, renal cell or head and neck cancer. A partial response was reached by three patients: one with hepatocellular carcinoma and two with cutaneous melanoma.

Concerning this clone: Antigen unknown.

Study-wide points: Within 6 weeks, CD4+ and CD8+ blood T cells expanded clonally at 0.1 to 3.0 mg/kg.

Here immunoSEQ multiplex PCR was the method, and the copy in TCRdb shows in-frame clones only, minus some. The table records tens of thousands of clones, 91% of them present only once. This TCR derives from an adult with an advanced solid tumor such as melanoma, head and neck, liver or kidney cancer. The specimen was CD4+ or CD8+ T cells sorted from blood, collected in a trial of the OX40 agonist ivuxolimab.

In DNA, the CDR3 is TGTGCCAGCAGCCAAGATCTTGGGGGACTAGCGGGCACCGGGGAGCTGTTTTTT. Translation: CASSQDLGGLAGTGELFF. J is TRBJ2-2 and V is TRBV4-2; TRBD2 agrees at 12 bases. CDR3 length: 18 residues. Germline loops: CDR1 LGHNA, CDR2 YNFKEQ. The J segment lost 4 bases and the V segment lost 0 bases, leaving 6 bases of the junction unmatched.